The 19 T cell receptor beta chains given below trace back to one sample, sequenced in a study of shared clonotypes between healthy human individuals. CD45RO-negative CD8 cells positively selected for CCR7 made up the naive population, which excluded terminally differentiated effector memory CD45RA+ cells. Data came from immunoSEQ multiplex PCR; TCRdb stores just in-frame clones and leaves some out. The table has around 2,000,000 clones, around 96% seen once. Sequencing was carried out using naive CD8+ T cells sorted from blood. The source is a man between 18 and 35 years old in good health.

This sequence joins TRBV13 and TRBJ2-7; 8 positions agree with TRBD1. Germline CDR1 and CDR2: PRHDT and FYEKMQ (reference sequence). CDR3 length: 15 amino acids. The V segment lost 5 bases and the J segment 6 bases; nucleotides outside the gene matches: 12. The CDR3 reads CASSPGGQVIFEQYF. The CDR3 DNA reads TGTGCCAGCAGCCCAGGGGGCCAGGTGATCTTCGAGCAGTACTTC.

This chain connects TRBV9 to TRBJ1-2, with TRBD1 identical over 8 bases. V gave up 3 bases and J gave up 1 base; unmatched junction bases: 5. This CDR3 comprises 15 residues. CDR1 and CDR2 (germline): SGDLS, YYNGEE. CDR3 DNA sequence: TGTGCCAGCAGCGAGGGGGGACAGGATAACTATGGCTACACCTTC. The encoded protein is CASSEGGQDNYGYTF.

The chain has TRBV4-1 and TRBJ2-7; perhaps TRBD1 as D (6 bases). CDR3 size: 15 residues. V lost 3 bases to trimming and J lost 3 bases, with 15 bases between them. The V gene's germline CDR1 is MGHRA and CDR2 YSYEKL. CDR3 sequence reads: CASSQRDTTGYEQYF. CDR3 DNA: TGCGCCAGCAGCCAGAGGGACACGACCGGCTACGAGCAGTACTTC.

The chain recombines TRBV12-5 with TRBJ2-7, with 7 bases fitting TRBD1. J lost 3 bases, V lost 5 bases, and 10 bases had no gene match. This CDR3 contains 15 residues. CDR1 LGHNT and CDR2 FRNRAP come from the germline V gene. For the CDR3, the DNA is TGTGCTAGTGGTCCCCGGGACAGTCGAAACTACGAGCAGTACTTC. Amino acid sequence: CASGPRDSRNYEQYF.

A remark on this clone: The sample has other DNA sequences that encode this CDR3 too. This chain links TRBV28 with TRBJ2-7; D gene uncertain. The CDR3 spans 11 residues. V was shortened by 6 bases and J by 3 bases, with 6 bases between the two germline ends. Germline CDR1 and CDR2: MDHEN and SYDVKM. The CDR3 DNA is TGTGCCAGCAGCTCAAGCTACGAGCAGTACTTC. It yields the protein CASSSSYEQYF.

DNA for the CDR3: TGTGCCAGCATCAGTCTCAATGCGAACACTGAAGCTTTCTTT. It encodes CASISLNANTEAFF. V usage is TRBV2 and J usage is TRBJ1-1; D uncertain. The V gene's germline CDR1 is SNHLY and CDR2 FYNNEI. V was clipped by 7 bases and J by 1 base, with 13 bases between them. The CDR3 has 14 residues. Drawing the rest from reference TRBV2 and TRBJ1-1, the complete variable domain is EPEVTQTPSHQVTQMGQEVILRCVPISNHLYFYWYRQILGQKVEFLVSFYNNEISEKSEIFDDQFSVERPDGSNFTLKIRSTKLEDSAMYFCASISLNANTEAFFGQGTRLTVV.

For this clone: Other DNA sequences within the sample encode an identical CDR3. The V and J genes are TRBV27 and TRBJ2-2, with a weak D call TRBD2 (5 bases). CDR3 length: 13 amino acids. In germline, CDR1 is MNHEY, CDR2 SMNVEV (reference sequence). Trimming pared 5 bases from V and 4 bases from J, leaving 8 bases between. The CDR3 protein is CASSTSGTGELFF. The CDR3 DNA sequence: TGTGCCAGCAGTACGAGCGGCACCGGGGAGCTGTTTTTT.

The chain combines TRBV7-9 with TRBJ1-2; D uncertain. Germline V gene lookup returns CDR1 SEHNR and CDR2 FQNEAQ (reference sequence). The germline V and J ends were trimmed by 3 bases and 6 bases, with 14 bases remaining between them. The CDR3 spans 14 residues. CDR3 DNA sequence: TGTGCCAGCAGCTTTTCTTCGGTAAGGGATGGCTACACCTTC. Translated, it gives CASSFSSVRDGYTF.

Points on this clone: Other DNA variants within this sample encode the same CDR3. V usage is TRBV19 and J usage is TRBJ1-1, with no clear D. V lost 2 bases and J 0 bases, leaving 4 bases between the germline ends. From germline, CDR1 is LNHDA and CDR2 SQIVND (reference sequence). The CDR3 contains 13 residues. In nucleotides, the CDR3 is TGTGCCAGTAGTATACGGGTGAACACTGAAGCTTTCTTT. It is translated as CASSIRVNTEAFF.

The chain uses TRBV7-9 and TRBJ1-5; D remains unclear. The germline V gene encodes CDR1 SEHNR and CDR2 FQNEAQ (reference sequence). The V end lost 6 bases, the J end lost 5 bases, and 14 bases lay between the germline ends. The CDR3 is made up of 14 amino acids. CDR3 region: CASSRGPGDQPQHF. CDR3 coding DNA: TGTGCCAGCAGTCGCGGGCCGGGAGATCAGCCCCAGCATTTT.

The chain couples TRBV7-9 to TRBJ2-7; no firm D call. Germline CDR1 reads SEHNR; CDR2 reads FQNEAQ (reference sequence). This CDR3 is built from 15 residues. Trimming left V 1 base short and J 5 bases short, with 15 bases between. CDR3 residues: CASSLGTADEDEQYF. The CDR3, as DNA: TGTGCCAGCAGCTTAGGGACGGCAGACGAGGACGAGCAGTACTTC. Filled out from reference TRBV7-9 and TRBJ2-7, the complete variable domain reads DTGVSQNPRHKITKRGQNVTFRCDPISEHNRLYWYRQTLGQGPEFLTYFQNEAQLEKSRLLSDRFSAERPKGSFSTLEIQRTEQGDSAMYLCASSLGTADEDEQYFGPGTRLTVT.

The CDR3 spells CASGGVAGDSRELFF. The CDR3 DNA follows: TGTGCCAGCGGGGGGGTAGCGGGAGACTCTAGGGAGCTGTTTTTT. The chain links TRBV5-4 to TRBJ2-2; 9 positions agree with TRBD2. J was trimmed by 9 bases and V by 7 bases; bases with no gene match: 13. Germline CDR1 SGHNT, CDR2 YYREEE (reference sequence). There are 15 residues in the CDR3.

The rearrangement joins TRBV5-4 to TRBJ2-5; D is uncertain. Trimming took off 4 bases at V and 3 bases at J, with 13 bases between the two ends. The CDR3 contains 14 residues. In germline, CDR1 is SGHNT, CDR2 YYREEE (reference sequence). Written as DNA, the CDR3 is TGTGCCAGCAGCCCCGTGTGGGAAAAAGAGACCCAGTACTTC. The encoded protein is CASSPVWEKETQYF.

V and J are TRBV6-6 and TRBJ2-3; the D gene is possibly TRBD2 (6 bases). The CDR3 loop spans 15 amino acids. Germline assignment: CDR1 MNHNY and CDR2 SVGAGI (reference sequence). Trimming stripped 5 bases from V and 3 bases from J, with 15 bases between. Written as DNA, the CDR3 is TGTGCCAGCAGTCTAATACCGGAGGGAACAGATACGCAGTATTTT. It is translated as CASSLIPEGTDTQYF.

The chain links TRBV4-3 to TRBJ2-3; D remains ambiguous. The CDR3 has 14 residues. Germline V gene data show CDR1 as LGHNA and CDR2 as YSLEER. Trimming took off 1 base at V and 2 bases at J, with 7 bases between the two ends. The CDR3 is CASSQVPPTDTQYF. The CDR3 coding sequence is TGCGCCAGCAGCCAAGTCCCCCCCACAGATACGCAGTATTTT.

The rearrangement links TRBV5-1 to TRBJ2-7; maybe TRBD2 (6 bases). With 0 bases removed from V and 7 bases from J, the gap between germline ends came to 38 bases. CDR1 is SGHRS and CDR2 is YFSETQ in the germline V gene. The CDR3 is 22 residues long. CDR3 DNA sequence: TGCGCCAGCAGCTTGGAGGGTTTGCAGGACGGTGAGGGAGGTACCGTGCGTCGGGAGCAGTACTTC. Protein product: CASSLEGLQDGEGGTVRREQYF.

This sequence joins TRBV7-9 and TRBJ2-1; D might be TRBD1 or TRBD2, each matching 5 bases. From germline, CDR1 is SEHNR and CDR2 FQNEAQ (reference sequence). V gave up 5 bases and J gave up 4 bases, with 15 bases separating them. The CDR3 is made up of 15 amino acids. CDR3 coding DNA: TGTGCCAGCAGCCTGACAGCTAGCCTTTACAATGAGCAGTTCTTC. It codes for CASSLTASLYNEQFF.

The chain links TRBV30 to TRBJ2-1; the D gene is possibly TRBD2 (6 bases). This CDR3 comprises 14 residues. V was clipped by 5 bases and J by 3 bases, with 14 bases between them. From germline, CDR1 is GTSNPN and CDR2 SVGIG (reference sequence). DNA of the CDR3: TGTGCCTGGGTCGAGGCGGGGATCTACAATGAGCAGTTCTTC. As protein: CAWVEAGIYNEQFF. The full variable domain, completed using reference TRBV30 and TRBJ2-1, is SQTIHQWPATLVQPVGSPLSLECTVEGTSNPNLYWYRQAAGRGLQLLFYSVGIGQISSEVPQNLSASRPQDRQFILSSKKLLLSDSGFYLCAWVEAGIYNEQFFGPGTRLTVL.

CDR3 in DNA: TGCGCCAGCAGCCAAGCGGGTGGACTAGCGGGTCAAGAGACCCAGTACTTC. It yields the protein CASSQAGGLAGQETQYF. The chain combines TRBV4-1 with TRBJ2-5, with 11 nucleotides matching TRBD2. The CDR3 extends over 17 amino acids. With V trimmed by 1 base and J by 2 bases, 6 bases remained unmatched. Per germline, CDR1 MGHRA and CDR2 YSYEKL.